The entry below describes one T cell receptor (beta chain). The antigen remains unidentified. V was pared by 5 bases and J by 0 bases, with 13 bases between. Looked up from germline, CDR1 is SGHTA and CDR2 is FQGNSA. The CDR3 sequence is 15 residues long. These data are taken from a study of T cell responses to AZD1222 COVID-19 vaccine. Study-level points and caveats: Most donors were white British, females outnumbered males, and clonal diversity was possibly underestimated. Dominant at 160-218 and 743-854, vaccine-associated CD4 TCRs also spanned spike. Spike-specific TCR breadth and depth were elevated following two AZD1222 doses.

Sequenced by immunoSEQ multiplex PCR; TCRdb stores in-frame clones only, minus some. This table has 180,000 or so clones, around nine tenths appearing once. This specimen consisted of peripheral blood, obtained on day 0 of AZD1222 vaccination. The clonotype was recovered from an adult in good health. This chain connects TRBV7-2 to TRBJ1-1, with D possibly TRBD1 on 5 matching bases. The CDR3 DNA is TGTGCCAGCAGCCCCCGGGGCAGGGTGAACACTGAAGCTTTCTTT. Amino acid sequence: CASSPRGRVNTEAFF.